These 28 T cell receptor beta chains were sequenced from one sample in a study of T cell responses to AZD1222 COVID-19 vaccine. The repertoire was sequenced with immunoSEQ multiplex PCR; TCRdb's copy has only in-frame clones and lacks some. The repertoire includes 100,000 to 150,000 clones, about nine tenths of them detected once, and 20% to 25% sits in the top ten. Sequenced here: peripheral blood, sampled on day 0 of AZD1222 vaccination. The origin of the receptors is an adult in good health.

The V gene is TRBV2, the J gene TRBJ1-4, with 11 bases aligning to TRBD1. The junction had 11 bases not matched to a gene; V was cut back by 7 bases and J by 4 bases. CDR3 length: 17 residues. The germline gives CDR1 SNHLY, CDR2 FYNNEI. CDR3 in amino acids: CASIPSDRGPNNEKLFF. CDR3 nucleotides: TGTGCCAGCATCCCCTCGGACAGGGGGCCAAATAATGAAAAACTGTTTTTT.

V usage is TRBV7-2 and J usage is TRBJ1-3, with a tentative D call TRBD1 (6 bases). Germline-derived CDR1 and CDR2 are SGHTA and FQGNSA. The CDR3 has 17 residues. Trimming removed 4 bases at V and 2 bases at J, with 18 bases between. The CDR3, as DNA: TGTGCCAGCAGCTCTCCAACAGGGTTCGCGGCTGGAAACACCATATATTTT. This gives the protein CASSSPTGFAAGNTIYF.

The chain uses TRBV5-6 and TRBJ2-7, with 7 nucleotides matching TRBD2. Per germline, CDR1 SGHDT and CDR2 YYEEEE. V trimming: 3 bases; J trimming: 3 bases; junction bases outside the gene matches: 12. CDR3 length: 16 residues. In DNA form, the CDR3 reads TGTGCCAGCAGCTCCGGGGGAGGGGTAGGTGGCTACGAGCAGTACTTC. Amino acids: CASSSGGGVGGYEQYF.

V is TRBV7-6 and J is TRBJ1-6; 7 bases align to TRBD1. Trimming at V came to 5 bases and at J to 6 bases, leaving 19 bases not matched to a gene. The V gene's germline CDR1 is SGHVS and CDR2 FNYEAQ. The CDR3 runs 19 residues. This chain's CDR3 is CASSLTGTGTDSLNSPLHF. The DNA of the CDR3 is TGTGCCAGCAGCCTTACCGGGACCGGGACAGACTCCCTTAATTCACCCCTCCACTTT.

The rearrangement uses TRBV11-2 and TRBJ2-3; D remains ambiguous. Trimming left V 8 bases short and J 5 bases short, with 20 bases between. CDR1 is SGHAT, CDR2 FQNNGV, per germline. There are 15 residues in the CDR3. The CDR3 DNA reads TGTGCCAGCTCCACCCTCGGAGCCTATCGAGATACGCAGTATTTT. Its translation: CASSTLGAYRDTQYF.

The gene calls are TRBV7-3 and TRBJ1-1, with D perhaps TRBD1 (6 bases). The V and J ends lost 5 bases and 8 bases respectively, with 24 bases between them. Per germline, CDR1 SGHTA and CDR2 FQGTGA. This CDR3 spans 16 amino acids. The CDR3 spells CASSGVPAGTSQEAFF. DNA of the CDR3: TGTGCCAGCAGCGGCGTACCAGCCGGGACAAGCCAAGAAGCTTTCTTT.

This chain joins TRBV2 and TRBJ1-5; D is possibly TRBD1 (5 bases). Trimming removed 5 bases at V and 7 bases at J, with 12 bases between. Germline values: CDR1 SNHLY, CDR2 FYNNEI. This CDR3 has 13 residues. This CDR3 reads CASSWGVRQPQHF. CDR3 DNA: TGTGCCAGCAGTTGGGGGGTCAGACAGCCCCAGCATTTT.

The table lists this clone with a few counts. The chain has TRBV27 and TRBJ1-2; 7 bases match TRBD1. Germline lookup yields CDR1 MNHEY and CDR2 SMNVEV (reference sequence). The CDR3 is made up of 13 amino acids. J gave up 5 bases and V 6 bases, and 6 bases lay outside the gene matches. CDR3: CASSPTGLYGYTF. The CDR3, as DNA: TGTGCCAGCAGCCCGACAGGGTTATATGGCTACACCTTC.

This chain connects TRBV4-2 to TRBJ1-2; D ambiguous. Trimming removed 0 bases at V and 5 bases at J, with 7 bases between. Germline V lookup: CDR1 LGHNA, CDR2 YNFKEQ. CDR3 length: 13 amino acids. The CDR3 bases are TGTGCCAGCAGCCAAGATGGTGGGTATGGCTACACCTTC. As protein: CASSQDGGYGYTF.

The V gene is TRBV12-3 or TRBV12-4, the J gene TRBJ2-5; maybe TRBD1 (6 bases). V was shortened by 2 bases and J by 5 bases, with 9 bases between the two germline ends. This CDR3 contains 13 residues. CDR3 DNA: TGTGCCAGCAGTTTACAGGGGACGGAGACCCAGTACTTC. Translating gives CASSLQGTETQYF.

This clone was detected only once. J is TRBJ1-3 and V is TRBV10-3; D remains unclear. V was shortened by 3 bases and J by 0 bases, with 9 bases between the two germline ends. Germline lookup yields CDR1 ENHRY and CDR2 SYGVKD. The CDR3 runs 15 residues. CDR3 in amino acids: CAISDPLHSGNTIYF. In DNA form, the CDR3 reads TGTGCCATCAGTGACCCGTTGCACTCTGGAAACACCATATATTTT.

The chain combines TRBV7-2 with TRBJ1-1, with a possible D match to TRBD1 (5 bases). The V end lost 5 bases, the J end lost 6 bases, and 13 bases lay between the germline ends. The length of the CDR3 is 13 residues. Germline CDR1 and CDR2: SGHTA and FQGNSA. CDR3 protein: CASSPAGMPEAFF. The CDR3 nucleotides read TGTGCCAGCAGCCCGGCAGGGATGCCTGAAGCTTTCTTT. The full variable domain, its missing parts supplied by reference TRBV7-2 and TRBJ1-1, is GAGVSQSPSNKVTEKGKDVELRCDPISGHTALYWYRQSLGQGLEFLIYFQGNSAPDKSGLPSDRFSAERTGGSVSTLTIQRTQQEDSAVYLCASSPAGMPEAFFGQGTRLTVV.

The CDR3: CATSVGLGEETQYF. The CDR3 DNA is TGTGCCACCAGTGTCGGACTAGGAGAAGAGACCCAGTACTTC. This chain joins TRBV24-1 and TRBJ2-5; 7 bases agree with TRBD2. The CDR3 runs to 14 residues. Germline loops: CDR1 KGHDR, CDR2 SFDVKD. The V segment lost 5 bases and the J segment 3 bases; nucleotides outside the gene matches: 5.

This rearrangement joins TRBV10-3 to TRBJ2-7; no definite D call. V was clipped by 3 bases and J by 0 bases, with 9 bases between them. This CDR3 region has 14 residues. In germline, CDR1 is ENHRY, CDR2 SYGVKD. The CDR3: CAISESRSSYEQYF. CDR3 nucleotide sequence: TGTGCCATCAGTGAATCTCGGAGCTCCTACGAGCAGTACTTC.

This sequence joins TRBV10-3 and TRBJ2-1, with 9 bases that match TRBD1. The CDR3 sequence is 13 residues long. V was pared by 10 bases and J by 7 bases, with 8 bases of the junction left unmatched. The germline gives CDR1 ENHRY, CDR2 SYGVKD. Written as DNA, the CDR3 is TGTGCCACCCTTCCGGGACAGGGTAATGAGCAGTTCTTC. It is translated as CATLPGQGNEQFF.

V usage is TRBV5-1 and J usage is TRBJ2-6; the D call may be TRBD1 or TRBD2 (5 bases each). V was trimmed by 7 bases and J by 0 bases, leaving 8 bases between them. The CDR3 runs 14 residues. CDR1 SGHRS and CDR2 YFSETQ come from the germline V gene. The CDR3 bases are TGCGCCAGCCGGGACCCCTCTGGGGCCAACGTCCTGACTTTC. It encodes CASRDPSGANVLTF.

In the case of this clone: This specimen includes other DNA sequences encoding the same CDR3. The chain has TRBV28 and TRBJ1-5; D is undetermined. This CDR3 has 12 residues. V lost 5 bases, J lost 3 bases, and 5 bases lay in between. Germline V gene sequence: CDR1 MDHEN, CDR2 SYDVKM. This chain's CDR3 is CASSPPNQPQHF. The DNA of the CDR3 is TGTGCCAGCAGTCCCCCCAATCAGCCCCAGCATTTT. The complete variable domain, with remaining parts taken from reference TRBV28 and TRBJ1-5, reads DVKVTQSSRYLVKRTGEKVFLECVQDMDHENMFWYRQDPGLGLRLIYFSYDVKMKEKGDIPEGYSVSREKKERFSLILESASTNQTSMYLCASSPPNQPQHFGDGTRLSIL.

The V gene is TRBV27, the J gene TRBJ1-2; D uncertain. The germline V and J ends were trimmed by 5 bases and 4 bases, with 14 bases remaining between them. The CDR3 runs to 14 residues. Germline V gives CDR1 MNHEY, CDR2 SMNVEV (reference sequence). The DNA for the CDR3 is TGTGCCAGCAGTCCAAAGGTTCTCGGCTATGGCTACACCTTC. It is translated as CASSPKVLGYGYTF.

CDR3 region: CASSLNRGGYTF. The CDR3 DNA follows: TGTGCCAGCAGCCTTAACAGGGGTGGCTACACCTTC. The rearrangement joins TRBV3-1 (or the pseudogene TRBV3-2) to TRBJ1-2; 7 bases match TRBD1. The trim removed 4 bases at V and 7 bases at J, leaving 3 bases unmatched. From germline, CDR1 is LGHDT and CDR2 YNNKEL (reference sequence). The length of the CDR3 is 12 residues.

CDR3 DNA sequence: TGTGCCAGTAGTATGGGACCGCCTTTAACTGAGCAGTTCTTC. Residues: CASSMGPPLTEQFF. J is TRBJ2-1 and V is TRBV19; D is perhaps TRBD1 or TRBD2 (5 bases each). Trimming removed 3 bases at V and 9 bases at J, with 15 bases between. Germline CDR1 reads LNHDA; CDR2 reads SQIVND (reference sequence). The CDR3 covers 14 residues.

CDR3 nucleotide sequence: TGTGCCACCAGTGACTATACCGGGACAGGGAGGGAAAAACTGTTTTTT. The encoded protein is CATSDYTGTGREKLFF. V gene TRBV24-1 combines with J gene TRBJ1-4, with 9 bases lining up with TRBD1. Per the germline V gene, CDR1 is KGHDR and CDR2 is SFDVKD. This CDR3 contains 16 residues. The ends lost 4 bases at V and 8 bases at J; junction bases unmatched: 10.

This clone has only one observation. The chain employs TRBV6-2 or TRBV6-3 and TRBJ2-7, with 7 bases that match TRBD2. The CDR3 is made up of 14 amino acids. Germline values: CDR1 MNHEY, CDR2 SVGEGT. The V segment lost 1 base and the J segment 3 bases; nucleotides outside the gene matches: 3. The CDR3 coding sequence is TGTGCCAGCAGTTACTTCCAGCGGGGCTACGAGCAGTACTTC. Its translation: CASSYFQRGYEQYF.

The chain carries TRBV11-3 and TRBJ2-3; 8 bases are shared with TRBD2. The CDR3 loop spans 16 amino acids. The germline V gene encodes CDR1 SGHNT and CDR2 YENEEA. The junction had 5 bases not matched to a gene; V was cut back by 1 base and J by 2 bases. CDR3 coding DNA: TGTGCCAGCAGCTTAGGAGGTAGCGGGATCACAGATACGCAGTATTTT. Protein: CASSLGGSGITDTQYF.

The chain employs TRBV5-4 and TRBJ2-3; TRBD2 matches at 10 bases. CDR1 and CDR2 from the germline V gene are SGHNT and YYREEE (reference sequence). J gave up 4 bases and V 0 bases, and 8 bases lay outside the gene matches. The CDR3 is made up of 17 amino acids. The CDR3 spells CASSLGERGGRADTQYF. CDR3 coding DNA: TGTGCCAGCAGCTTGGGCGAGCGGGGGGGCCGTGCAGATACGCAGTATTTT.

This clone came up once. The rearrangement uses TRBV6-1 and TRBJ1-2; TRBD1 might be the D (5 bases). This CDR3 region has 15 residues. Germline V gene sequence: CDR1 MNHNS, CDR2 SASEGT. V shed 0 bases and J shed 2 bases, with 10 bases lying between them. The CDR3 DNA reads as TGTGCCAGCAGTGAAGCGCGAAGGGGCAACTATGGCTACACCTTC. Translation gives CASSEARRGNYGYTF.

This rearrangement joins TRBV19 to TRBJ1-6, with 7 bases identical to TRBD1. The V segment lost 3 bases and the J segment 7 bases; nucleotides outside the gene matches: 6. The CDR3 runs 15 residues. Germline V gene data show CDR1 as LNHDA and CDR2 as SQIVND (reference sequence). The CDR3 sequence: CASSMIQGPNSPLHF. In DNA form, the CDR3 reads TGTGCCAGTAGTATGATACAGGGGCCCAATTCACCCCTCCACTTT.

This clone has a single count. This sequence joins TRBV10-3 and TRBJ1-3, with D possibly TRBD1 on 6 matching bases. In germline, CDR1 is ENHRY, CDR2 SYGVKD. CDR3 length: 13 amino acids. V was cut by 6 bases and J by 2 bases, with 8 bases left in between. This chain's CDR3 is CAIREGAGNTIYF. The CDR3 DNA is TGTGCCATCAGAGAGGGGGCTGGAAACACCATATATTTT.

The rearrangement links TRBV10-2 to TRBJ1-2, with 9 bases lining up with TRBD1. Trimming at V came to 6 bases and at J to 8 bases, leaving 7 bases not matched to a gene. Per germline, CDR1 WSHSY and CDR2 SAAADI. The length of the CDR3 is 13 residues. The CDR3 is CASSSQGAGGYTF. The CDR3 DNA sequence: TGCGCCAGCAGCTCACAGGGGGCGGGGGGCTACACCTTC.